These T cell receptor beta chains were read from a single sample in a study of T cells in localized non-small cell lung cancer. Generated by immunoSEQ multiplex PCR, the TCRdb table keeps only in-frame clones and is missing some. The table shows some 71,000 clones, with approximately 85% occurring only once. The sample consisted of peripheral blood, taken before any cancer treatment. The receptors stem from a female donor at least 60 years old with stage I lung adenocarcinoma. Each CDR3 is given with its conserved first and last residue. D genes are given only for firm matches. Where a row states a size, it is once, few, many or the class of an expanded clone; other rows omit it.

clone size,D gene,V gene,J gene,CDR3 DNA,CDR3 protein
NA,TRBD2,TRBV18,TRBJ2-7,TGTGCCAGCTCACCGCGGGGGGATACCTACGAGCAGTACTTC,CASSPRGDTYEQYF
NA,NA,TRBV7-9,TRBJ1-3,TGTGCCAGCAGCAGGAGCTCTGGAAACACCATATATTTT,CASSRSSGNTIYF
NA,NA,TRBV11-2,TRBJ2-3,TGTGCCAGCAGCTTAAAATCACCGGGACAAATTAGCACAGATACGCAGTATTTT,CASSLKSPGQISTDTQYF
NA,NA,TRBV7-8,TRBJ1-3,TGTGCCAGCAGCTTAACGATAAAGACAGCTTCGGGAAACACCATATATTTT,CASSLTIKTASGNTIYF
NA,TRBD1,TRBV9,TRBJ2-6,TGTGCCAGCAGCGTGGACAGGGGGCGGATGGGGGCCAACGTCCTGACTTTC,CASSVDRGRMGANVLTF
NA,NA,TRBV21-1,TRBJ2-7,TGTGCCAGCAGCAATGAGACGATGACCTACGAGCAGTACTTC,CASSNETMTYEQYF
NA,TRBD1,TRBV12-5,TRBJ1-4,TGTGCTAGTGGTCCGGGGGTAAGACAGGGCGGTGAAAAACTGTTTTTT,CASGPGVRQGGEKLFF
NA,NA,TRBV29-1,TRBJ2-7,TGCAGCGTTGTGGGGGTTAAACCCTACGAGCAGTACTTC,CSVVGVKPYEQYF
NA,NA,TRBV5-8,TRBJ1-2,TGTGCCAGCAGCTTCGGGACCTCCGGCTACACCTTC,CASSFGTSGYTF
NA,NA,TRBV5-5,TRBJ2-7,TGTGCCAGCAGCTCCGGGGGACAAACCTACGAGCAGTACTTC,CASSSGGQTYEQYF
once,NA,TRBV6-5,TRBJ2-7,TGTGCCACCTCCTTGACATTCTACGAGCAGTACTTC,CATSLTFYEQYF
NA,TRBD1,TRBV19,TRBJ2-4,TGTGCCAGTAGTAGGCCGGGACAGGGGGTGAACATTCAGTACTTC,CASSRPGQGVNIQYF
few,NA,TRBV11-2,TRBJ2-1,TGTGCCAGCACCAAGCGATGGGAGATTGAGCAGTTCTTC,CASTKRWEIEQFF
NA,TRBD1,TRBV18,TRBJ1-1,TGTGCCAGCTCACCCCAATCGACAGGGAAAGCTTTCTTT,CASSPQSTGKAFF
NA,NA,TRBV11-2,TRBJ2-3,TGTGCCAGCAGCTCGACAGGGAGGTTGGCAGATACGCAGTATTTT,CASSSTGRLADTQYF
NA,TRBD1,TRBV2,TRBJ2-5,TGTGCCAGCAGACAGGGGGCTGGGGAGACCCAGTACTTC,CASRQGAGETQYF
NA,NA,TRBV7-9,TRBJ2-7,TGTGCCAGCAGCTTAGGGCAGGGGTACTTATACGAGCAGTACTTC,CASSLGQGYLYEQYF
once,NA,TRBV2,TRBJ1-1,TGTGCCAGCAGTATGAGGGGAAGTATGAACACTGAAGCTTTCTTT,CASSMRGSMNTEAFF
NA,NA,TRBV11-3,TRBJ1-1,TGTGCCAGCAGCTTAGGAAAGTATGGGAACACTGAAGCTTTCTTT,CASSLGKYGNTEAFF
NA,NA,TRBV15,TRBJ1-5,TGTGCCACCAGCCGCGGTCGTCATCAGCCCCAGCATTTT,CATSRGRHQPQHF
NA,TRBD2,TRBV5-1,TRBJ2-7,TGCGCCAGCAGCTTGGTGTTCAGCGGGAGCTACGAGCAGTACTTC,CASSLVFSGSYEQYF
NA,NA,TRBV5-1,TRBJ1-1,TGCGCCAGCAGCTTGGATGCCCAGGGTGGAAACACTGAAGCTTTCTTT,CASSLDAQGGNTEAFF
NA,TRBD1,TRBV9,TRBJ2-5,TGTGCCAGCAGCGGAGGGACAGACCAAGAGACCCAGTACTTC,CASSGGTDQETQYF
NA,NA,TRBV5-6,TRBJ1-5,TGTGCCAGCAGCTCCTCGCTGTCTCCGCAAATAAATCAGCCCCAGCATTTT,CASSSSLSPQINQPQHF
NA,NA,TRBV6-1,TRBJ2-7,TGTGCCAGCAGTAGCGCCTACGAGCAGTACTTC,CASSSAYEQYF
NA,NA,TRBV6-5,TRBJ2-7,TGTGCCAGCAGAACAGGGTTCTACGAGCAGTACTTC,CASRTGFYEQYF
NA,NA,TRBV10-2,TRBJ1-5,TGCGCCAGCAGTGAGCGAAGAGGGGTTCAGCCCCAGCATTTT,CASSERRGVQPQHF
NA,TRBD1,TRBV7-3,TRBJ2-7,TGTGCCAGCAGCGCCGAGACAGGGGGATACGAGCAGTACTTC,CASSAETGGYEQYF
NA,NA,TRBV11-1,TRBJ2-3,TGTGCCAGCAGCTTAGTCAGGGGTAGCACAGATACGCAGTATTTT,CASSLVRGSTDTQYF
NA,NA,TRBV4-2,TRBJ1-2,TGTGCCAGCAGCCAAGAATCTCCGGGTGGCTACACCTTC,CASSQESPGGYTF
NA,NA,TRBV5-1,TRBJ1-5,TGCGCCAGCAGCGTAGGGCCGACAGGAAAATCGCCCCAGCATTTT,CASSVGPTGKSPQHF
NA,NA,TRBV6-4,TRBJ2-3,TGTGCCAGCAGTGAACGGTTTCGCACAGATACGCAGTATTTT,CASSERFRTDTQYF
NA,TRBD2,TRBV7-8,TRBJ2-3,TGTGCCAGCAGCTTAGCATTAGCGGGGGCCAGCACAGATACGCAGTATTTT,CASSLALAGASTDTQYF
NA,TRBD2,TRBV5-1,TRBJ2-3,TGCGCCAGCAGCTTGACCCAGCGGGACCTCACAGATACGCAGTATTTT,CASSLTQRDLTDTQYF
NA,TRBD2,TRBV7-6,TRBJ2-1,TGTGCCAGCAGCTTAACTCTAGCGGGAGTATGGAATGAGCAGTTCTTC,CASSLTLAGVWNEQFF
once,TRBD2,TRBV6-6,TRBJ2-5,TGTGCCACCACGCCCCCGGGGTCGGGAGGCACCCAGTACTTC,CATTPPGSGGTQYF
NA,TRBD1,TRBV11-3,TRBJ2-2,TGTGCCAGCAGCCGGACAGGGGACACCGGGGAGCTGTTTTTT,CASSRTGDTGELFF
NA,NA,TRBV6-5,TRBJ1-3,TGTGCCAGCAGTTCGCCCCAGGGAGCTGGAAACACCATATATTTT,CASSSPQGAGNTIYF
once,NA,TRBV18,TRBJ2-1,TGTGCCAGCTCACCACCGGGGGTTTGGGATGAGCAGTTCTTC,CASSPPGVWDEQFF
NA,NA,TRBV2,TRBJ2-7,TGTGCCAGCAGTGAGGGCCCCCACTCCTACGAGCAGTACTTC,CASSEGPHSYEQYF
NA,TRBD1,TRBV11-2,TRBJ1-4,TGTGCCAGCAGCTTAGGGGCCGGGACAGCATCTGCAACTAATGAAAAACTGTTTTTT,CASSLGAGTASATNEKLFF
once,NA,TRBV21-1,TRBJ2-7,TGTGCCAGCAGCAAACTAGCGGCCTCCCCATCCTACGAGCAGTACTTC,CASSKLAASPSYEQYF
once,TRBD2,TRBV19,TRBJ2-2,TGTGCCAGTCGACTAGCGGATAACACCGGGGAGCTGTTTTTT,CASRLADNTGELFF
NA,TRBD1,TRBV10-3,TRBJ1-2,TGTGCCATCAGTAAGGGACAGACCTATGGCTACACCTTC,CAISKGQTYGYTF